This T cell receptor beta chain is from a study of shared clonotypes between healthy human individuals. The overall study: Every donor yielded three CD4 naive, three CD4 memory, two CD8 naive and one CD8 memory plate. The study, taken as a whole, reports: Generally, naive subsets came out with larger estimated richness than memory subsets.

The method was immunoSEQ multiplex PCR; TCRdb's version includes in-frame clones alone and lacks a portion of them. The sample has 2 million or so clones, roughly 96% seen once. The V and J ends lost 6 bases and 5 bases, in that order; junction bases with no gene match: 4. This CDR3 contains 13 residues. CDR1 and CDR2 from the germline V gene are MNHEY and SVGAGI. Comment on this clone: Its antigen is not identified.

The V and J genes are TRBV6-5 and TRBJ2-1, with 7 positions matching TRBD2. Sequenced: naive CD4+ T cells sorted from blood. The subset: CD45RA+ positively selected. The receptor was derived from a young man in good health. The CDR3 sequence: CASRRTSDNEQFF. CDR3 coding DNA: TGTGCCAGCAGAAGAACTAGCGACAATGAGCAGTTCTTC.